Below, 12 T cell receptor beta chains from the same sample are listed, as sequenced in a study of immune evolution from preneoplasia to lung adenocarcinoma. The repertoire was sequenced with immunoSEQ multiplex PCR; TCRdb's copy has only in-frame clones and lacks some. The sample lists about 7,900 clones, roughly 78% occurring once. Sequencing input: FFPE adjacent normal lung tissue. The receptors originated from a person aged 65 to 85 with lung adenocarcinoma.

Points on this clone: The sample has other DNA sequences that encode this CDR3 too. V gene TRBV25-1 combines with J gene TRBJ1-4; 9 positions match TRBD1. The CDR3 loop spans 17 amino acids. Germline trimming cut 4 bases from V and 2 bases from J; bases unmatched to any gene: 8. Looked up from germline, CDR1 is MGHDK and CDR2 is SYGVNS. The CDR3 protein is CASSVAHRGQTNEKLFF. In DNA form, the CDR3 reads TGTGCCAGCAGTGTCGCCCACAGGGGGCAGACTAATGAAAAACTGTTTTTT.

This clone was found once. V usage is TRBV5-1 and J usage is TRBJ1-4; D is unclear. Germline V gene data show CDR1 as SGHRS and CDR2 as YFSETQ. V was shortened by 1 base and J by 5 bases, with 15 bases between the two germline ends. The CDR3 contains 16 residues. CDR3 DNA sequence: TGCGCCAGCAGCTTGAACGGCTACCCGAGAAATGAAAAACTGTTTTTT. Its translation: CASSLNGYPRNEKLFF. The full variable domain, in which reference TRBV5-1 and TRBJ1-4 provide the parts outside the CDR3, is KAGVTQTPRYLIKTRGQQVTLSCSPISGHRSVSWYQQTPGQGLQFLFEYFSETQRNKGNFPGRFSGRQFSNSRSEMNVSTLELGDSALYLCASSLNGYPRNEKLFFGSGTQLSVL.

The chain joins TRBV7-9 to TRBJ2-1, with 12 bases matching TRBD2. This CDR3 comprises 18 residues. With V trimmed by 4 bases and J by 4 bases, 11 bases remained unmatched. Per germline, CDR1 SEHNR and CDR2 FQNEAQ (reference sequence). DNA for the CDR3: TGTGCCAGCAGCTCAGGGAGACTAGCGGGAGCAGGGTACAATGAGCAGTTCTTC. It translates to CASSSGRLAGAGYNEQFF.

The chain joins TRBV18 to TRBJ2-7, with 7 bases fitting TRBD1. Germline trimming cut 5 bases from V and 4 bases from J; bases unmatched to any gene: 8. Germline assignment: CDR1 KGHSH and CDR2 LQKENI. CDR3 length: 14 residues. CDR3 coding DNA: TGTGCCAGCTCAGACCGGCAGGGGGTTTACGAGCAGTACTTC. It encodes CASSDRQGVYEQYF.

The V gene is TRBV19, the J gene TRBJ1-2; the match to TRBD1 covers 7 bases. The ends lost 7 bases at V and 0 bases at J; junction bases unmatched: 8. The germline V gene has CDR1 LNHDA and CDR2 SQIVND (reference sequence). The CDR3 consists of 15 residues. CDR3 sequence: CASTPGQYPNYGYTF. DNA of the CDR3: TGTGCCAGTACCCCGGGACAGTATCCTAACTATGGCTACACCTTC.

This clone was seen just once. The chain recombines TRBV15 with TRBJ2-3; the match to TRBD2 covers 7 bases. The CDR3 extends over 19 amino acids. Germline lookup yields CDR1 LNHNV and CDR2 YYDKDF (reference sequence). The junction had 18 bases not matched to a gene; V was cut back by 0 bases and J by 6 bases. The CDR3 region is CATSRDRAQASGGVDTQYF. CDR3 DNA sequence: TGTGCCACCAGCAGAGATAGGGCCCAGGCTAGCGGAGGAGTGGATACGCAGTATTTT.

The gene calls are TRBV7-8 and TRBJ2-5, with a possible D match to TRBD2 (7 bases). Trimming cost V 5 bases and J 6 bases, with 22 bases left between them. Germline V CDR1 and CDR2: SGHVS, FQNEAQ. The CDR3 runs 16 residues. In nucleotides, the CDR3 is TGTGCCAGCAGCCCGACCGGGGGCGGGAGCGGGAAGACCCAGTACTTC. This gives the protein CASSPTGGGSGKTQYF.

This sequence joins TRBV5-4 and TRBJ1-2, with D tentatively TRBD1 (5 bases). The CDR3 covers 15 residues. The V end was cut by 0 bases, the J end by 4 bases, with 13 bases between. Per the germline V gene, CDR1 is SGHNT and CDR2 is YYREEE (reference sequence). The CDR3 DNA follows: TGTGCCAGCAGCTTGGAGCAGGGCCGGAGCTATGGCTACACCTTC. Protein product: CASSLEQGRSYGYTF. The complete variable domain, with remaining parts taken from reference TRBV5-4 and TRBJ1-2, reads ETGVTQSPTHLIKTRGQQVTLRCSSQSGHNTVSWYQQALGQGPQFIFQYYREEENGRGNFPPRFSGLQFPNYSSELNVNALELDDSALYLCASSLEQGRSYGYTFGSGTRLTVV.

The chain couples TRBV30 to TRBJ1-5; D unresolved. Per germline, CDR1 GTSNPN and CDR2 SVGIG (reference sequence). V was shortened by 2 bases and J by 1 base, with 12 bases between the two germline ends. This CDR3 region has 15 residues. DNA for the CDR3: TGTGCCTGGAGTCCGTCCCCCGGGAGCAATCAGCCCCAGCATTTT. This codes for CAWSPSPGSNQPQHF. The full variable domain, in which reference TRBV30 and TRBJ1-5 provide the parts outside the CDR3, is SQTIHQWPATLVQPVGSPLSLECTVEGTSNPNLYWYRQAAGRGLQLLFYSVGIGQISSEVPQNLSASRPQDRQFILSSKKLLLSDSGFYLCAWSPSPGSNQPQHFGDGTRLSIL.

The rearrangement links TRBV6-6 to TRBJ1-2; possibly TRBD1 for D (5 bases). CDR1 is MNHNY and CDR2 is SVGAGI in the germline V gene (reference sequence). Trimming removed 2 bases from V and 6 bases from J, with 10 bases in between. This CDR3 contains 13 residues. The chain's CDR3 is CASSYGGSHGYTF. The CDR3 coding sequence is TGTGCCAGCAGTTACGGGGGGTCCCATGGCTACACCTTC.

The V call is TRBV30, the J call TRBJ2-1; 10 bases map to TRBD2. Looked up from germline, CDR1 is GTSNPN and CDR2 is SVGIG (reference sequence). Trimming cost V 0 bases and J 4 bases; bases outside gene matches: 6. The CDR3 consists of 16 residues. The CDR3 is CAWSVAGGLSYNEQFF. The DNA for the CDR3 is TGTGCCTGGAGTGTAGCGGGAGGGCTATCTTACAATGAGCAGTTCTTC.

The chain joins TRBV7-9 to TRBJ2-5, with D unclear. The CDR3 contains 12 residues. CDR1 SEHNR and CDR2 FQNEAQ come from the germline V gene (reference sequence). Between the trimmed V and J ends, which lost 5 bases and 5 bases, there was a span of 9 bases. CDR3 sequence (DNA): TGTGCCAGCAGCCCCCAGTGGGAGACCCAGTACTTC. It specifies CASSPQWETQYF.